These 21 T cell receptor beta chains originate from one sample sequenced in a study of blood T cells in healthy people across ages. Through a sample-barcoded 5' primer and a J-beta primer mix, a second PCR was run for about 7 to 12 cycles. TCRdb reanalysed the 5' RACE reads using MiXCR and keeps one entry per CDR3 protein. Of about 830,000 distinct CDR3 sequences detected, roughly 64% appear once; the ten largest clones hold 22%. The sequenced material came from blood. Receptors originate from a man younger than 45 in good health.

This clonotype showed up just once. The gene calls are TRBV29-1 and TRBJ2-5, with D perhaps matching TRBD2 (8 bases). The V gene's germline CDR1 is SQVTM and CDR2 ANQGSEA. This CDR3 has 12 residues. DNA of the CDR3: TGCGGCGCGGGGGGACAGCAAGAGACCCAGTACTTC. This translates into CGAGGQQETQYF. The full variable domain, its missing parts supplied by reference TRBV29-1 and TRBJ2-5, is SAVISQKPSRDICQRGTSLTIQCQVDSQVTMMFWYRQQPGQSLTLIATANQGSEATYESGFVIDKFPISRPNLTFSTLTVSNMSPEDSSIYLCGAGGQQETQYFGPGTRLLVL.

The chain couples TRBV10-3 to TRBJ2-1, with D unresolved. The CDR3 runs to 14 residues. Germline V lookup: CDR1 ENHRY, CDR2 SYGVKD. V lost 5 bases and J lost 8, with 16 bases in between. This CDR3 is CAISRGSSNDEQFF. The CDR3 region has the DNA TGTGCCATCAGTCGTGGCTCCTCGAATGATGAGCAGTTCTTC.

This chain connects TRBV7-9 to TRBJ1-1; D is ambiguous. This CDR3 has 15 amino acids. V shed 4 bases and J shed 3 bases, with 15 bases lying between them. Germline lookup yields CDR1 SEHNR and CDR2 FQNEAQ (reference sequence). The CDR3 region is CASSYVTYTDTEAFF. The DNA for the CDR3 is TGTGCCAGCAGCTATGTGACGTACACTGACACTGAAGCTTTCTTT.

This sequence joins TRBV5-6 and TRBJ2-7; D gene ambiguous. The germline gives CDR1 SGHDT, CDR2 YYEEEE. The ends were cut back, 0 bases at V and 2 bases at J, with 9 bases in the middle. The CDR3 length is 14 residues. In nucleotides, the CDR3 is TGTGCCAGCAGCTTGGCCTACGTGGCCTACGAGCAGTACTTC. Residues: CASSLAYVAYEQYF.

DNA for the CDR3: TGCAGCGTTGGACAGGGCCCCCAAGAGACCCAGTACTTC. Its translation: CSVGQGPQETQYF. This sequence joins TRBV29-1 and TRBJ2-5, with TRBD1 identical over 7 bases. The CDR3 has 13 amino acids. Unmatched junction bases numbered 3, after V lost 4 bases and J lost 1 base. Per the germline V gene, CDR1 is SQVTM and CDR2 is ANQGSEA.

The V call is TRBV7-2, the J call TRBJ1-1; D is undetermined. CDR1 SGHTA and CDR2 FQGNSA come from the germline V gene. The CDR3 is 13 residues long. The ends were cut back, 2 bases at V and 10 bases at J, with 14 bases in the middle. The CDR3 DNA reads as TGTGCCAGCAGCTTAATAGGGAGGGAGGGAGCTTTCTTT. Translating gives CASSLIGREGAFF. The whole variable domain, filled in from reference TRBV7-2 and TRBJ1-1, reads GAGVSQSPSNKVTEKGKDVELRCDPISGHTALYWYRQSLGQGLEFLIYFQGNSAPDKSGLPSDRFSAERTGGSVSTLTIQRTQQEDSAVYLCASSLIGREGAFFGQGTRLTVV.

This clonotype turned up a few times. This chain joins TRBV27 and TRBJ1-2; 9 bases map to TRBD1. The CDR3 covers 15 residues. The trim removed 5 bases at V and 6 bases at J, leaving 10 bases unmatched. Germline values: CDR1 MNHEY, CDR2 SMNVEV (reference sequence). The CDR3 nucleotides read TGTGCCAGCAGTCACTTACAGGGGGCGCGGGATGGCTACACCTTC. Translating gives CASSHLQGARDGYTF.

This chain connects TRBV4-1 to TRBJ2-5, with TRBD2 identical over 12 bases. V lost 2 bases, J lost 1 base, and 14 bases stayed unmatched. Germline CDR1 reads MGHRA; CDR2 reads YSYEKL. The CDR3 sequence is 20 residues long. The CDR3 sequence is CASSQLSLRTSGVVQETQYF. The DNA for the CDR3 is TGCGCCAGCAGCCAACTGTCTCTGCGGACTAGCGGGGTCGTCCAAGAGACCCAGTACTTC.

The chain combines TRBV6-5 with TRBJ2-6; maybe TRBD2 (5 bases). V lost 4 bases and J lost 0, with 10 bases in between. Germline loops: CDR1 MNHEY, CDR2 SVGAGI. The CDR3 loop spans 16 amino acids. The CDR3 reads CASSWELSSGANVLTF. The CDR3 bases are TGTGCCAGCAGTTGGGAGCTGAGCTCTGGGGCCAACGTCCTGACTTTC.

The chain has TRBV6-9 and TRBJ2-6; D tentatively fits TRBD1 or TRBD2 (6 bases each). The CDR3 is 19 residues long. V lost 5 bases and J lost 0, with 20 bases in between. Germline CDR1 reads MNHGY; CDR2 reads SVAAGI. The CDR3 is CASSEGGIIGSSGANVLTF. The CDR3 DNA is TGTGCCAGCAGTGAAGGGGGGATTATCGGTTCCTCTGGGGCCAACGTCCTGACTTTC.

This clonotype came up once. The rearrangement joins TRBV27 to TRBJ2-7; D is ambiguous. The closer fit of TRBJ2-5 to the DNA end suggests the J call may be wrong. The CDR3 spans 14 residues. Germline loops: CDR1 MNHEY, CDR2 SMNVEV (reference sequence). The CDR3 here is CASSLKGALKTQYF. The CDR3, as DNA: TGTGCCAGCAGTTTAAAGGGTGCCCTAAAGACCCAGTACTTC.

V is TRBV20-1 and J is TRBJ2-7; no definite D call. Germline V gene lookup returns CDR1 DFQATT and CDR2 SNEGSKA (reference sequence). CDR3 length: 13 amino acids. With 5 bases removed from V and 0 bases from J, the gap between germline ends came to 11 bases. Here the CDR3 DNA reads TGCAGTGCTGGCGGCAGGAGCTCCTACGAGCAGTACTTC. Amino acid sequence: CSAGGRSSYEQYF.

Here the CDR3 reads CASSYYFYEQYF. DNA of the CDR3: TGTGCCAGCAGTTATTACTTCTACGAGCAGTACTTC. The rearrangement links TRBV12-3 or TRBV12-4 to TRBJ2-4; D ambiguous. The J call may be faulty, since TRBJ2-7 better matches the DNA end. CDR3 length: 12 residues.

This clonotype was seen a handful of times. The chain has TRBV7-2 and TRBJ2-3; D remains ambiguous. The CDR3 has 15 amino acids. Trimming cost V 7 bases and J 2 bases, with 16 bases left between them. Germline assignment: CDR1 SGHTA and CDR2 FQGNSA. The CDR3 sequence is CASTPFGALTDTQYF. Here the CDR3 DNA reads TGTGCCAGCACTCCTTTCGGAGCTCTCACAGATACGCAGTATTTT.

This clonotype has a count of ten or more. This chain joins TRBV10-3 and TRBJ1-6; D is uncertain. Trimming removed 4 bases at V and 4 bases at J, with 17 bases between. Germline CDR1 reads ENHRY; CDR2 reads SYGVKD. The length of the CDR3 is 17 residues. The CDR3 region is CAISARTASPYNSPLHF. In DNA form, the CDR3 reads TGTGCCATCAGTGCCCGGACGGCCAGTCCTTATAATTCACCCCTCCACTTT.

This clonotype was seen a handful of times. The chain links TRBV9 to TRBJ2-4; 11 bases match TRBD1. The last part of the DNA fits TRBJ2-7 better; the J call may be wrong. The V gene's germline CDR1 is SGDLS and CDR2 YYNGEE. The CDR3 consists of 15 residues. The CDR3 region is CASSAQGQGAYEQYF. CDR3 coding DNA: TGTGCCAGCAGCGCCCAGGGACAGGGGGCCTACGAGCAGTACTTC.

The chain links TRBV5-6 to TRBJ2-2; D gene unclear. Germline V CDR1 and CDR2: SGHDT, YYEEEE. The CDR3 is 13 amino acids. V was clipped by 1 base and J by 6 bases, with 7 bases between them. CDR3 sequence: CASSLFYAGELFF. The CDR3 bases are TGTGCCAGCAGCTTGTTCTACGCCGGGGAGCTGTTTTTT.

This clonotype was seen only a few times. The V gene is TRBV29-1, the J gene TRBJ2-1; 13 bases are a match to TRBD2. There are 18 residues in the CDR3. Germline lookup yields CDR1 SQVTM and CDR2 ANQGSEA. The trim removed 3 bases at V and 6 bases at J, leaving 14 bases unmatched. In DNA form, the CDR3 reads TGCAGCGTTGAGCCTACCACGTTACTAGCGGGAGGGAGCAATGAGCAGTTCTTC. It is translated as CSVEPTTLLAGGSNEQFF.

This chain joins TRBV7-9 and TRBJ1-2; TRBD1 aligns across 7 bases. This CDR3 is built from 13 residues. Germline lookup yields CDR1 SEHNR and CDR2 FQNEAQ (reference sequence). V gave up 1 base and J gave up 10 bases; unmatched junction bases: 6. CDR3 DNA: TGTGCCAGCAGCTTAGTAGGGACAGAAGACTACACCTTC. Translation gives CASSLVGTEDYTF.

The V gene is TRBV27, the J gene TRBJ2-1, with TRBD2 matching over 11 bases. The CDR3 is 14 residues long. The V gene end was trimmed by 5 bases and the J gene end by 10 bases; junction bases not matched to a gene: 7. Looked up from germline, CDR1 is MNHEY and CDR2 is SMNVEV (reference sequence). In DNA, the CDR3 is TGTGCCAGCAGTGTCGGGACTAGCGGCTCCGAGCAGTTCTTC. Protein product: CASSVGTSGSEQFF.

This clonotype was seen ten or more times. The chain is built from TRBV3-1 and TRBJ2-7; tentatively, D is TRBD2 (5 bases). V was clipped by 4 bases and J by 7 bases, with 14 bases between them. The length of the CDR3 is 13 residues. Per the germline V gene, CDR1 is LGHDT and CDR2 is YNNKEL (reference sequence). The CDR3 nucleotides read TGTGCCAGCAGCCCGAGGACTGGATATGAGCAGTACTTC. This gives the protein CASSPRTGYEQYF.